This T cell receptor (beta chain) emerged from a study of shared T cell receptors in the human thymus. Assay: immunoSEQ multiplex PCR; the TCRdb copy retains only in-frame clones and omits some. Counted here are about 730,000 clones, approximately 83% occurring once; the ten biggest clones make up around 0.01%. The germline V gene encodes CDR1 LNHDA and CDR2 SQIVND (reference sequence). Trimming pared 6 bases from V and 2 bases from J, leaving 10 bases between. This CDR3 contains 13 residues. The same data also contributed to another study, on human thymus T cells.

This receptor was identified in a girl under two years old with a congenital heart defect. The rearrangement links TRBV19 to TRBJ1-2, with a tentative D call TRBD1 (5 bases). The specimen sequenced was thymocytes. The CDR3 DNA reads TGTGCCAGTAGGCAAGGGGTAAACTATGGCTACACCTTC. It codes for CASRQGVNYGYTF.